The clone carrying this TCR beta chain has at least ten counts. Its antigen remains unknown. The CDR3 extends over 16 amino acids. Trimming took off 3 bases at V and 6 bases at J, with 15 bases between the two ends. Germline-derived CDR1 and CDR2 are SGHTA and FQGNSA. This sample is drawn from a study of T-cell memory formation after mild COVID-19. Study-level points and caveats: Pre-infection memory already had some responding clones, implying cross-reactive memory joined. Those CD4+ clones that contracted were mainly in CM and EM (CD8+ ones in EMRA).

cDNA libraries for TCR alpha and TCR beta, carrying sample barcodes and UMIs, came from 5'RACE with constant-segment primers. One entry per CDR3 protein, called by TCRdb with MiXCR from the 5' RACE reads. The sample yields around 150,000 distinct CDR3 sequences, more than 9% seen once. This chain links TRBV7-2 with TRBJ1-6; D uncertain. The sequencing sample was made of PBMCs or a T cell subset sorted from them (not recorded which). The sequence was collected from a man aged 18 to 29 who had mild COVID-19 (a few samples of this study predate the infection). Cell type and time point are not known. The CDR3 loop is CASSLRQAFANSPLHF. CDR3 DNA sequence: TGTGCCAGCAGCTTGCGGCAGGCATTCGCTAATTCACCCCTCCACTTT.